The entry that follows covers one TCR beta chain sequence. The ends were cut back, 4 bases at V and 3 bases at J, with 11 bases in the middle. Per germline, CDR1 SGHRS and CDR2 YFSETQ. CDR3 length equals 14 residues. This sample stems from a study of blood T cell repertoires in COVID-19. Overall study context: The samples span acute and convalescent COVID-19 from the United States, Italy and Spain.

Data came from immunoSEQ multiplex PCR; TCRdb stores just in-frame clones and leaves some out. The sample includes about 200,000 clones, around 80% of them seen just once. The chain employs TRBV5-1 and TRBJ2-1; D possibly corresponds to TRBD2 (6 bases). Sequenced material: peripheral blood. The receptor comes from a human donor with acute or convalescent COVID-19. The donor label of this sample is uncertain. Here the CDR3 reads CASSPQTSYNEQFF. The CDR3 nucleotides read TGCGCCAGCAGCCCCCAGACTAGCTACAATGAGCAGTTCTTC.